The clone carrying this T cell receptor (beta chain) showed up just a few times. Its antigen is currently unknown. The sample comes from a study of T-cell memory formation after mild COVID-19. Study information: The TCR clusters were mostly specific to one donor. Study-level points and caveats: Clones that contracted from day 15 to 85 were balanced CD4/CD8, while later expanders leaned CD4+. Mainly CM and EM harbored the contracting CD4+ clones; mainly EMRA harbored the CD8+ ones.

5'RACE with constant-segment primers built TCRalpha and TCRbeta cDNA libraries with UMIs. TCRdb redid the calling of the 5' RACE reads with MiXCR, one entry per CDR3 protein. The sample contains about 610,000 distinct CDR3 sequences, around a sixth of which appear only once. V lost 3 bases and J 3 bases, leaving 6 bases between the germline ends. The germline CDR1 and CDR2 sequences are DFQATT and SNEGSKA (reference sequence). This CDR3 is built from 12 residues. Material: PBMCs or a T cell subset sorted from them (not recorded which). The source is an adult woman who had mild COVID-19 (a few samples of this study predate the infection). Cell type and time point are not known. This rearrangement joins TRBV20-1 to TRBJ1-5; perhaps TRBD1 as D (5 bases). DNA of the CDR3: TGCAGTGCTAGGGACACCAATCAGCCCCAGCATTTT. Its protein product is CSARDTNQPQHF.